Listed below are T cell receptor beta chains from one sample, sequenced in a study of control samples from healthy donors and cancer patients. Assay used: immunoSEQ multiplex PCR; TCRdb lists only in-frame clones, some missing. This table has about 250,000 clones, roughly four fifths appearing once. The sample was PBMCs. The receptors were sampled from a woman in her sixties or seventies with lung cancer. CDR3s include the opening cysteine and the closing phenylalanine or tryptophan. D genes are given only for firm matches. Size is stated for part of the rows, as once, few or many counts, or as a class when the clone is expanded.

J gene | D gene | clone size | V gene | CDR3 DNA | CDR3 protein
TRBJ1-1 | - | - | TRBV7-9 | TGTGCCAGCCTAACCCAAGGAGCTGAAGCTTTCTTT | CASLTQGAEAFF
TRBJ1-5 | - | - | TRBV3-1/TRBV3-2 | TGTGCCAGCAGCCCCGGGACCAATCAGCCCCAGCATTTT | CASSPGTNQPQHF
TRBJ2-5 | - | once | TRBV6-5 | TGTGCCAGCAGCCCCCAGGGGGAGACCCAGTACTTC | CASSPQGETQYF
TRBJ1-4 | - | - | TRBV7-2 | TGTGCCAGCAGCCAACAGGGTTTGGCTAATGAAAAACTGTTTTTT | CASSQQGLANEKLFF
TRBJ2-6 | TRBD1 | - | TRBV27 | TGTGCCAGCCGAGACATACAGGGGGGGGCCAACGTCCTGACTTTC | CASRDIQGGANVLTF
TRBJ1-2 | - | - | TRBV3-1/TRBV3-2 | TGTGCCAGCAGCCATGACGGCGGCTACACCTTC | CASSHDGGYTF
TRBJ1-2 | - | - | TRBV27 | TGTGCCAGCAGTTTATCCCGGACTAACTATGGCTACACCTTC | CASSLSRTNYGYTF
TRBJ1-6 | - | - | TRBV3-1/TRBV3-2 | TGTGCCAGCAGCCCCGACACAGGGTTGCGGAATTCACCCCTCCACTTT | CASSPDTGLRNSPLHF
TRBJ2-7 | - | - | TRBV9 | TGTGCCAGCAGCGCTACCGGGACGGTGGGGGGCGAGCAGTACTTC | CASSATGTVGGEQYF
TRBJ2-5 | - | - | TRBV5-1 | TGCGCCAGCAGCTTTAATAGCGGCCGGGAGACCCAGTACTTC | CASSFNSGRETQYF
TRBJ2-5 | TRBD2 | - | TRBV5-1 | TGCGCCAGCAGCTTAGGAGCGGGAGGGCCCCAAGAGACCCAGTACTTC | CASSLGAGGPQETQYF
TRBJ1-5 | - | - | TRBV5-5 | TGTGCCAGCAGCTTAGGTGGGCAGCATCAGCCCCAGCATTTT | CASSLGGQHQPQHF
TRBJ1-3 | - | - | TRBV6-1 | TGTGCCAGCAGTGAAGGGGCAGGACCTAGTTACACCATATATTTT | CASSEGAGPSYTIYF
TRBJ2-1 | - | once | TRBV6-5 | TGTGCCAGCACCGATCCGGGGAGAGGTGAGCAGTTCTTC | CASTDPGRGEQFF
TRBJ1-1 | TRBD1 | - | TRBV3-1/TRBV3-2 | TGTGCCAGCAGCCAAGGGGGACAGGGGGCCGAAGCTTTCTTT | CASSQGGQGAEAFF
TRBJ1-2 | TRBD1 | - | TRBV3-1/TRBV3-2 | TGTGCCAGCAGCCAATGGACAGGGGAGGACTATGGCTACACCTTC | CASSQWTGEDYGYTF
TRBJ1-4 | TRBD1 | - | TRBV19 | TGTGCCAGTTCTGACAGGGGGCGAAATGAAAAACTGTTTTTT | CASSDRGRNEKLFF